These 19 T cell receptor beta chains originate from one sample sequenced in a study of beta chain features in type 1 diabetes. Sequencing targeted expressed TCRB transcripts, as all isolated RNA had been reverse transcribed. Sequenced by immunoSEQ multiplex PCR; TCRdb stores in-frame clones only, minus some. This sample carries about 150,000 clones, about 10% of them seen once, and the ten largest clones take 0.7%. Study-wide findings and caveats: Across all four CD4+ subsets, people with type 1 diabetes showed modestly shorter TCRB CDR3s.

Their cognate antigens are unknown. The sequenced sample was central memory CD4+ T cells from blood. Receptors originate from a woman under 40 with type 1 diabetes.

The V and J genes are TRBV7-9 and TRBJ2-5; D not resolved. Germline lookup yields CDR1 SEHNR and CDR2 FQNEAQ (reference sequence). This CDR3 has 13 residues. V lost 5 bases, J lost 5 bases, and 12 bases lay in between. The CDR3 here is CASSIPVRETQYF. The CDR3 coding sequence is TGTGCCAGCAGCATACCGGTCCGTGAGACCCAGTACTTC.

This clone was counted a few times. The chain uses TRBV30 and TRBJ2-2; D might be TRBD2 (6 bases). Trimming pared 0 bases from V and 2 bases from J, leaving 10 bases between. This CDR3 is 15 amino acids long. Per the germline V gene, CDR1 is GTSNPN and CDR2 is SVGIG (reference sequence). CDR3 sequence (DNA): TGTGCCTGGAGTGTTGGGGGGACTAACACCGGGGAGCTGTTTTTT. Residues: CAWSVGGTNTGELFF.

In this sample, this clone turned up a few times. The chain is built from TRBV28 and TRBJ2-3, with 7 bases that match TRBD1. CDR3 length: 13 amino acids. V dropped 7 bases and J dropped 1; count of bases not matched to a gene: 2. CDR1 MDHEN and CDR2 SYDVKM come from the germline V gene. The CDR3 protein is CASIDRGTDTQYF. The CDR3 DNA reads as TGTGCCAGCATCGACAGGGGCACAGATACGCAGTATTTT.

There are a few counts of this clone. J is TRBJ2-5 and V is TRBV5-1, with 8 bases fitting TRBD1. Germline V gives CDR1 SGHRS, CDR2 YFSETQ. CDR3 length equals 15 residues. V was clipped by 2 bases and J by 4 bases; unmatched bases: 7. CDR3 amino acids: CASSFLTGGAETQYF. The CDR3 region has the DNA TGCGCCAGCAGCTTTTTAACAGGGGGAGCAGAGACCCAGTACTTC. Based on the CDR3 plus reference TRBV5-1 and TRBJ2-5, the full variable domain is KAGVTQTPRYLIKTRGQQVTLSCSPISGHRSVSWYQQTPGQGLQFLFEYFSETQRNKGNFPGRFSGRQFSNSRSEMNVSTLELGDSALYLCASSFLTGGAETQYFGPGTRLLVL.

The genes are TRBV5-6 and TRBJ1-1, with D tentatively TRBD1 (5 bases). The CDR3 has 14 residues. V lost 8 bases and J 3 bases, leaving 17 bases between the germline ends. Germline V gene lookup returns CDR1 SGHDT and CDR2 YYEEEE. The CDR3 sequence: CASSAGRGDTEAFF. The CDR3 DNA follows: TGTGCCAGTTCGGCGGGGAGGGGAGACACTGAAGCTTTCTTT.

This clone appeared a few times. V usage is TRBV7-8 and J usage is TRBJ1-5; D remains ambiguous. The CDR3 is 13 residues long. Per germline, CDR1 SGHVS and CDR2 FQNEAQ. V gave up 7 bases and J gave up 5 bases, with 12 bases separating them. Written as DNA, the CDR3 is TGTGCCAGCACCGCTGAGGTTGATCAGCCCCAGCATTTT. This encodes CASTAEVDQPQHF.

The V gene is TRBV5-1, the J gene TRBJ2-7; TRBD2 agrees at 14 bases. After removal of 4 bases from V and 7 bases from J, the junction contained 7 bases not matched to a gene. The CDR3 loop spans 15 amino acids. Germline CDR1 is SGHRS and CDR2 is YFSETQ. CDR3 in DNA: TGCGCCAGCAGCCAAACCGGGACTAGCGGGAGAGAGCAGTACTTC. Its translation: CASSQTGTSGREQYF.

In its sample, this clone was seen a few times. The chain carries TRBV4-1 and TRBJ2-7; the D gene is possibly TRBD1 (6 bases). V lost 5 bases, J lost 5 bases, and 16 bases lay in between. The CDR3 runs to 14 residues. CDR1 MGHRA and CDR2 YSYEKL come from the germline V gene. This chain's CDR3 is CASSLVQGINEQYF. In nucleotides, the CDR3 is TGCGCCAGCAGCTTGGTTCAGGGGATCAACGAGCAGTACTTC.

This clone was found a few times. The CDR3 DNA sequence: TGTGCCTGGAGGGACAGGTCGCACTATGGCTACACCTTC. The encoded protein is CAWRDRSHYGYTF. V and J are TRBV30 and TRBJ1-2; 7 bases are a match to TRBD1. The CDR3 is 13 amino acids. Germline loops: CDR1 GTSNPN, CDR2 SVGIG (reference sequence). J gave up 3 bases and V 3 bases, and 4 bases lay outside the gene matches.

The sample holds a few counts of this clone. The chain has TRBV21-1 and TRBJ2-7; no DNA check was done on the table's D call, TRBD1. TRBV21-1 constitutes a pseudogene. This CDR3 has 19 residues. CDR3 region: CASSKLRTEWSRGAYEQYF. The CDR3 DNA reads TGTGCCAGCAGCAAACTCCGGACAGAGTGGTCCCGTGGGGCCTACGAGCAGTACTTC.

This clone was recorded many times. J is TRBJ2-4 and V is TRBV5-6, with 7 bases identical to TRBD1. J lost 2 bases, V lost 6 bases, and 5 bases had no gene match. The CDR3 totals 14 residues. Germline V gene data show CDR1 as SGHDT and CDR2 as YYEEEE. CDR3 sequence reads: CASTVQGTKNIQYF. The CDR3, as DNA: TGTGCCAGCACCGTACAGGGGACCAAAAACATTCAGTACTTC.

The chain combines TRBV5-6 with TRBJ2-7; tentative D call: TRBD1 (5 bases). There are 13 residues in the CDR3. Germline V gives CDR1 SGHDT, CDR2 YYEEEE. The germline V and J ends were trimmed by 2 bases and 1 base, with 7 bases remaining between them. The DNA of the CDR3 is TGTGCCAGCAGCTTCAGGGCATCCTACGAGCAGTACTTC. It yields the protein CASSFRASYEQYF.

The rearrangement joins TRBV7-3 to TRBJ2-3; 12 nucleotides match TRBD2. The ends lost 8 bases at V and 3 bases at J; junction bases unmatched: 3. CDR3 length: 14 residues. Germline CDR1 and CDR2: SGHTA and FQGTGA. The CDR3 region is CASGLAGRTDTQYF. CDR3 bases: TGTGCCAGCGGACTAGCGGGACGTACAGATACGCAGTATTTT.

This sequence joins TRBV7-3 and TRBJ2-5; 7 nucleotides agree with TRBD2. Germline loops: CDR1 SGHTA, CDR2 FQGTGA. V lost 2 bases, J lost 4 bases, and 7 bases stayed unmatched. The CDR3 covers 15 residues. The CDR3: CASSLAAGRGETQYF. The CDR3 DNA is TGTGCCAGCAGCTTAGCAGCGGGGAGAGGAGAGACCCAGTACTTC.

V gene TRBV5-6 combines with J gene TRBJ2-1; D is unresolved. The germline CDR1 and CDR2 sequences are SGHDT and YYEEEE. The CDR3 covers 15 residues. Deletions cut 4 bases from V and 6 bases from J, with 17 bases between. CDR3 in amino acids: CASSPAGALLNEQFF. For the CDR3, the DNA is TGTGCCAGCAGCCCCGCAGGCGCCCTCCTCAATGAGCAGTTCTTC.

V is TRBV19 and J is TRBJ2-1; D perhaps matches TRBD2 (5 bases). V lost 5 bases and J lost 5, with 13 bases in between. The CDR3 runs 14 residues. Looked up from germline, CDR1 is LNHDA and CDR2 is SQIVND (reference sequence). CDR3 sequence (DNA): TGTGCCAGTAGTGGGCGGCACGGGGACAATGAGCAGTTCTTC. Translated, it gives CASSGRHGDNEQFF. The full variable domain, rest sourced from reference TRBV19 and TRBJ2-1, is DGGITQSPKYLFRKEGQNVTLSCEQNLNHDAMYWYRQDPGQGLRLIYYSQIVNDFQKGDIAEGYSVSREKKESFPLTVTSAQKNPTAFYLCASSGRHGDNEQFFGPGTRLTVL.

The genes are TRBV7-8 and TRBJ2-2; TRBD2 matches 8 bases. The CDR3 spans 16 residues. Trimming at V came to 5 bases and at J to 1 base, leaving 6 bases not matched to a gene. From germline, CDR1 is SGHVS and CDR2 FQNEAQ. Here the CDR3 DNA reads TGTGCCAGCAGCCCGACCACTAGCGGGAACACCGGGGAGCTGTTTTTT. Translation gives CASSPTTSGNTGELFF.

This clone was seen only a few times. The chain uses TRBV29-1 and TRBJ2-1; 8 bases fit TRBD2. There are 15 residues in the CDR3. V shed 4 bases, J shed 5 bases, and the junction held 10 bases outside the gene matches. The germline CDR1 and CDR2 sequences are SQVTM and ANQGSEA. CDR3 amino acids: CSVGSISRGDNEQFF. The CDR3 coding sequence is TGCAGCGTTGGATCAATCTCGCGGGGGGACAATGAGCAGTTCTTC.

J is TRBJ1-2 and V is TRBV5-4; 10 bases fit TRBD1. This CDR3 contains 14 residues. Trimming cost V 3 bases and J 2 bases; bases outside gene matches: 1. Germline V CDR1 and CDR2: SGHNT, YYREEE (reference sequence). The CDR3 sequence is CASSSTGGNYGYTF. The CDR3 DNA is TGTGCCAGCAGCTCGACAGGGGGCAACTATGGCTACACCTTC.